A single sample is the source of the 18 T cell receptor beta chains below, sequenced in a study of blood T cell repertoires in COVID-19 (TCRdb year 2020). Libraries were built with the immunoSEQ multiplex PCR assay. In its TCRdb copy, this immuneACCESS table keeps in-frame sequences only and misses some clones. Where compared with another copy, unresolved V genes explain less than half of these, and the others have no known cause. Present in this sample are 55,000 or so clones, about 91% of which were seen just once. The ten largest clones capture roughly 3.4% of the sample. What was sequenced was peripheral blood. All receptors come from a man aged 40-50 years with COVID-19, enrolled during active disease.

The chain recombines TRBV27 with TRBJ2-7; TRBD2 matches at 12 bases. Looked up from germline, CDR1 is MNHEY and CDR2 is SMNVEV (reference sequence). The V gene end was trimmed by 7 bases and the J gene end by 0 bases; junction bases not matched to a gene: 1. This CDR3 is built from 14 residues. CDR3 sequence (DNA): TGTGCCAGCACGACTAGCGGGAGCTCCTACGAGCAGTACTTC. It specifies CASTTSGSSYEQYF.

By sample fraction, this clone is medium-sized. The gene calls are TRBV7-9 and TRBJ2-2; 8 bases match TRBD2. Germline V CDR1 and CDR2: SEHNR, FQNEAQ (reference sequence). V shed 1 base and J 6 bases; nucleotides not matched to a gene: 10. The CDR3 spans 17 residues. The CDR3 sequence is CASSLVPLAGYPGELFF. CDR3 nucleotide sequence: TGTGCCAGCAGCTTAGTACCCCTAGCGGGCTACCCCGGGGAGCTGTTTTTT.

The genes are TRBV5-5 and TRBJ1-4; unclear D gene. The V gene's germline CDR1 is SGHKS and CDR2 YYEKEE (reference sequence). CDR3 length equals 14 residues. V lost 2 bases and J lost 4, with 9 bases in between. CDR3 sequence reads: CASSFRDYNEKLFF. The CDR3 DNA follows: TGTGCCAGCAGCTTCCGGGATTATAATGAAAAACTGTTTTTT. The full variable domain, its missing parts supplied by reference TRBV5-5 and TRBJ1-4, is DAGVTQSPTHLIKTRGQQVTLRCSPISGHKSVSWYQQVLGQGPQFIFQYYEKEERGRGNFPDRFSARQFPNYSSELNVNALLLGDSALYLCASSFRDYNEKLFFGSGTQLSVL.

The chain links TRBV6-6 to TRBJ1-6; D might be TRBD1 (5 bases). This CDR3 is 19 amino acids long. Looked up from germline, CDR1 is MNHNY and CDR2 is SVGAGI (reference sequence). V lost 6 bases and J lost 0, with 21 bases in between. CDR3 sequence reads: CASSYKTGKSSSYNSPLHF. CDR3 sequence (DNA): TGTGCCAGCAGCTACAAAACAGGAAAATCAAGCTCCTATAATTCACCCCTCCACTTT.

This clone was picked up a small number of times. Other DNA sequences in the sample encode the same CDR3. V and J are TRBV10-2 and TRBJ2-2, with 9 positions matching TRBD2. V lost 7 bases, J lost 8 bases, and 8 bases stayed unmatched. CDR3 length: 14 amino acids. CDR1 is WSHSY, CDR2 SAAADI, per germline. CDR3 in DNA: TGCGCCAGCACCCCGGATAGCGGGAGAGGGGAGCTGTTTTTT. Translation gives CASTPDSGRGELFF.

Comments on this clone: At the DNA level, this CDR3 is encoded by other sequences in the same sample as well. This chain joins TRBV20-1 and TRBJ2-6; D is unclear. With 3 bases removed from V and 0 bases from J, the gap between germline ends came to 9 bases. The CDR3 has 15 residues. Germline V lookup: CDR1 DFQATT, CDR2 SNEGSKA (reference sequence). The CDR3 DNA reads TGCAGTGCTAGTGGGCGGTTCTCTGGGGCCAACGTCCTGACTTTC. Translation: CSASGRFSGANVLTF.

The V gene is TRBV2, the J gene TRBJ1-4; 7 bases fit TRBD1. The CDR3 is made up of 14 amino acids. Germline CDR1 SNHLY, CDR2 FYNNEI. V dropped 7 bases and J dropped 3; count of bases not matched to a gene: 5. The DNA for the CDR3 is TGTGCCAGCACCAGGGACAGATCTAATGAAAAACTGTTTTTT. Its translation: CASTRDRSNEKLFF.

This clone was picked up one time. The rearrangement joins TRBV28 to TRBJ1-2; 10 positions agree with TRBD1. The CDR3 totals 20 residues. From germline, CDR1 is MDHEN and CDR2 SYDVKM. Trimming removed 1 base from V and 1 base from J; junction bases left unmatched: 15. The DNA of the CDR3 is TGTGCCAGCAGTTTATCCCGCTTGTCCCGGGACAGGGGCGGTAACTATGGCTACACCTTC. Amino acid sequence: CASSLSRLSRDRGGNYGYTF.

This chain joins TRBV9 and TRBJ2-1; D is ambiguous. The CDR3 is made up of 15 amino acids. CDR1 and CDR2 (germline): SGDLS, YYNGEE. V was shortened by 2 bases and J by 1 base, with 10 bases between the two germline ends. The CDR3 protein is CASSVEQLSYNEQFF. In DNA, the CDR3 is TGTGCCAGCAGCGTGGAACAGCTTTCCTACAATGAGCAGTTCTTC.

V and J are TRBV2 and TRBJ1-3, with TRBD1 matching over 12 bases. V lost 6 bases to trimming and J lost 4 bases; unmatched junction nucleotides: 1. The length of the CDR3 is 14 residues. Looked up from germline, CDR1 is SNHLY and CDR2 is FYNNEI. DNA of the CDR3: TGTGCCAGCAGCGGGACAGGGGGCGGAAACACCATATATTTT. Encoded protein: CASSGTGGGNTIYF.

The chain combines TRBV5-6 with TRBJ2-1; tentative D call: TRBD1 (5 bases). V was clipped by 3 bases and J by 6 bases, with 7 bases between them. Germline V CDR1 and CDR2: SGHDT, YYEEEE. CDR3 length: 12 residues. The CDR3 DNA reads as TGTGCCAGCAGCTATGACAGCAATGAGCAGTTCTTC. Translating it yields CASSYDSNEQFF.

Worth noting for this clone: At one of its ends the junction is not consistent with the germline gene, which may arise from a read error. Other DNA sequences in this sample translate to the same CDR3. This chain connects TRBV4-2 to TRBJ2-7; D might be TRBD1 (8 bases). This CDR3 contains 14 residues. Germline CDR1 LGHNA, CDR2 YNFKEQ. The CDR3 sequence is CASSKDRGGYEQYF. The CDR3 DNA is TGTGCCAGCAGCAAAGACAGGGGAGGGTACGAGCAGTACTTC.

The CDR3 spells CSVGIGTGEQYF. Here the CDR3 DNA reads TGCAGCGTTGGAATTGGGACAGGGGAGCAGTACTTC. The rearrangement joins TRBV29-1 to TRBJ2-7, with 9 bases that match TRBD1. Germline V gives CDR1 SQVTM, CDR2 ANQGSEA. Unmatched junction bases numbered 5, after V lost 4 bases and J lost 7 bases. The CDR3 covers 12 residues.

The J gene is TRBJ1-1, the V gene TRBV6-1; weak D call: TRBD1 (5 bases). CDR1 and CDR2 from the germline V gene are MNHNS and SASEGT. Trimming took 2 bases from V and 4 from J, leaving 11 bases between them. The CDR3 has 14 amino acids. The CDR3 sequence: CASSESAGGTEAFF. The CDR3 coding sequence is TGTGCCAGCAGTGAATCCGCCGGGGGCACTGAAGCTTTCTTT.

The gene calls are TRBV6-5 and TRBJ1-6; 7 bases align to TRBD1. CDR3 size: 16 residues. Germline CDR1 and CDR2: MNHEY and SVGAGI. J lost 7 bases, V lost 4 bases, and 10 bases had no gene match. The CDR3 spells CASSFNPGQPNSPLHF. CDR3 sequence (DNA): TGTGCCAGCAGTTTTAACCCGGGACAGCCGAATTCACCCCTCCACTTT.

This clone was detected only once. J is TRBJ2-1 and V is TRBV11-2, with 12 bases matching TRBD2. V shed 5 bases, J shed 4 bases, and the junction held 6 bases outside the gene matches. CDR3 length equals 16 residues. Germline assignment: CDR1 SGHAT and CDR2 FQNNGV. CDR3 sequence: CASSPRTSGEYNEQFF. The CDR3 DNA follows: TGTGCCAGCAGCCCTCGGACTAGCGGGGAATACAATGAGCAGTTCTTC.

This clone was seen once. The chain links TRBV7-2 to TRBJ1-5; D may be TRBD1 (6 bases). CDR3 length: 14 residues. Trimming took off 5 bases at V and 7 bases at J, with 15 bases between the two ends. In germline, CDR1 is SGHTA, CDR2 FQGNSA. CDR3 bases: TGTGCCAGCAGCCTTGGGACAATAGCCCAGCCCCAGCATTTT. Residues: CASSLGTIAQPQHF.

This clone was picked up one time. The chain has TRBV14 and TRBJ2-6, with D hard to call. The V end was cut by 4 bases, the J end by 4 bases, with 11 bases between. The germline CDR1 and CDR2 sequences are SGHDN and FVKESK. This CDR3 region has 15 residues. The CDR3 nucleotides are TGTGCCAGCAGCCGACCCCTGGGCGGGGCCAACGTCCTGACTTTC. As protein: CASSRPLGGANVLTF.